This T cell receptor (beta chain) was observed in a study of T cell responses to AZD1222 COVID-19 vaccine. General study findings and limits: Epitopes outside B.1.351 and B.1.1.7 mutated regions reportedly drew nearly half of spike TCRs. Two AZD1222 doses significantly raised spike-specific TCR breadth and depth over controls. Spike as a whole was targeted by vaccine-associated CD4 TCRs, dominant at 160-218 and 743-854. Just six AZD1222 recipients tested seropositive at baseline.

The length of the CDR3 is 15 residues. Per the germline V gene, CDR1 is LGHDT and CDR2 is YNNKEL (reference sequence). V shed 4 bases and J 3 bases; nucleotides not matched to a gene: 6. Assay used: immunoSEQ multiplex PCR; TCRdb lists only in-frame clones, some missing. The profile shows fewer than 200,000 clones, 70% to 90% of them singletons. This clone has more than one count but fewer than ten. Its antigen is still unknown. The chain combines TRBV3-1 (or the pseudogene TRBV3-2) with TRBJ2-7, with 10 nucleotides matching TRBD2. The TCR sequence derives from an adult who received the AZD1222 COVID-19 vaccine. The specimen comprised peripheral blood, sampled 28 days after the second AZD1222 dose. The CDR3 is CASSPGQRGGYEQYF. CDR3 DNA: TGTGCCAGCAGCCCGGGTCAGCGGGGGGGCTACGAGCAGTACTTC.